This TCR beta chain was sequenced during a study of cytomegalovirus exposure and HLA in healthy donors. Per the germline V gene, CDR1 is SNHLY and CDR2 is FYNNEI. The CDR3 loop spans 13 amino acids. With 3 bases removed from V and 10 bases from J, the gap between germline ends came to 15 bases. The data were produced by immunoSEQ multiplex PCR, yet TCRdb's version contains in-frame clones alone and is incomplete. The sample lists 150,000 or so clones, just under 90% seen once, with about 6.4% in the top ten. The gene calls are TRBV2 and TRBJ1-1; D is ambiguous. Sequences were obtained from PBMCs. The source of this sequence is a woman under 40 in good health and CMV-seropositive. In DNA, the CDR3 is TGTGCCAGCAGTGATTTTGTGACGGAGTCAGCTTTCTTT. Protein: CASSDFVTESAFF.